This passage covers 2 T cell receptor beta chains from one sample sequenced in a study of cytomegalovirus exposure and HLA in healthy donors. This PCR relied on a set of 60 Vbeta primers and 13 Jbeta primers. Clones were read by immunoSEQ multiplex PCR, and TCRdb kept only the in-frame ones, dropping some. The profile shows 200,000 to 250,000 clones, 60% to 80% of them singletons. Material for sequencing was PBMCs. These receptors all stem from a man younger than 35 in good health and CMV-seronegative.

The chain joins TRBV5-1 to TRBJ2-5; 7 bases map to TRBD2. Germline-derived CDR1 and CDR2 are SGHRS and YFSETQ. The CDR3 runs to 18 residues. The junction had 16 bases not matched to a gene; V was cut back by 1 base and J by 4 bases. CDR3 sequence: CASSLRTSSGASIETQYF. DNA for the CDR3: TGCGCCAGCAGCTTGAGGACCTCCAGCGGGGCTTCAATAGAGACCCAGTACTTC.

The CDR3 bases are TGTGCCAGCAGGGGACAGATGATCTCCTACGAGCAGTACTTC. This translates into CASRGQMISYEQYF. The rearrangement links TRBV2 to TRBJ2-7, with 7 nucleotides matching TRBD1. V was clipped by 6 bases and J by 0 bases; unmatched bases: 5. Germline V gives CDR1 SNHLY, CDR2 FYNNEI. The CDR3 is 14 amino acids.